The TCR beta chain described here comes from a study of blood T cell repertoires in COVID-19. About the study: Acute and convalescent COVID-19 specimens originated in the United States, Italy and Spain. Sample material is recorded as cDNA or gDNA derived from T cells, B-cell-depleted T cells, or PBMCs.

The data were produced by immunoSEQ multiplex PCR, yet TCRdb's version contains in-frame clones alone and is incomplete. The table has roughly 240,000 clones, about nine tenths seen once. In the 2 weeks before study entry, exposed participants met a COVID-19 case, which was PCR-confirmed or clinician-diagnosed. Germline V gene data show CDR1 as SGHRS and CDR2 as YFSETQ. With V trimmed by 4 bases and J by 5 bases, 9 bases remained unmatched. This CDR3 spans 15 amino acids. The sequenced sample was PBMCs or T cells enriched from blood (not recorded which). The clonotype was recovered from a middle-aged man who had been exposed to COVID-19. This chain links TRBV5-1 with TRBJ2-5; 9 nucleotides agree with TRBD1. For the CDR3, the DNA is TGCGCCAGCAGCGGGGGACAGGGAATGGGTGAGACCCAGTACTTC. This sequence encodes CASSGGQGMGETQYF.